Included here is one TCR beta chain sequence, with context. What it recognizes is unknown. Trimming removed 2 bases from V and 6 bases from J; junction bases left unmatched: 3. This CDR3 has 15 residues. This sample is part of a study of response to subunit inactivated influenza vaccine. Whole-study results and caveats: The authors offered the suggestion that each seasonal influenza vaccination recruits few new T cells.

TCRdb itself ran the RT-PCR reads through MiXCR, one entry per CDR3 protein. Of about half a million distinct CDR3 sequences in the sample, approximately 7.1% are singletons; the top ten hold under 15%. V is TRBV12-3 or TRBV12-4 and J is TRBJ2-2; 10 bases align to TRBD2. The TCR originated in a man aged 45 to 75 who received an inactivated influenza vaccine. The sequencing here drew on PBMCs from blood, taken less than 25 months after vaccination. The CDR3 nucleotides read TGTGCCAGCAGTTTAACTAGCGGGGCCCCCGGGGAGCTGTTTTTT. Translated, it gives CASSLTSGAPGELFF.